The 17 T cell receptor beta chains presented below share a single source sample, sequenced in a study of graft-versus-host responses after intestinal transplantation. These receptors' antigens are unknown. The repertoire was sequenced with immunoSEQ multiplex PCR; TCRdb's copy has only in-frame clones and lacks some. The sample gives tens of thousands of clones, approximately 87% of which show up once; around 0.1% is in the top ten. The input for sequencing was unstimulated CD4+ T cells sorted from spleen or lymph node cells, taken before intestinal transplant. These receptors all stem from a human donor who received an intestinal transplant.

This clone was counted only a few times. The chain uses TRBV6-5 and TRBJ2-1; unclear D gene. From germline, CDR1 is MNHEY and CDR2 SVGAGI. This CDR3 region has 13 residues. V was cut by 7 bases and J by 13 bases, with 20 bases left in between. CDR3 sequence (DNA): TGTGCCAGCACCCCCGCTCCGGGTTCGGTTCAGTTCTTC. Its protein product is CASTPAPGSVQFF.

The chain joins TRBV6-5 to TRBJ1-1; TRBD1 is a possible D gene (5 bases). Trimming left V 4 bases short and J 6 bases short, with 12 bases between. CDR3 length equals 13 residues. Per the germline V gene, CDR1 is MNHEY and CDR2 is SVGAGI. CDR3 bases: TGTGCCAGCAGTTGGGGGAGGGTCGCTGAAGCTTTCTTT. Protein sequence: CASSWGRVAEAFF.

In this sample, this clone turned up a few times. The chain combines TRBV6-5 with TRBJ1-5; D not resolved. V lost 6 bases, J lost 1 base, and 13 bases lay in between. The germline V gene encodes CDR1 MNHEY and CDR2 SVGAGI. The CDR3 covers 15 residues. The CDR3 is CASSYGPGSNQPQHF. In DNA, the CDR3 is TGTGCCAGCAGCTACGGACCGGGGAGCAATCAGCCCCAGCATTTT.

The CDR3 DNA is TGTGCCAGCAGTGTTTCATCGACAGACTGGGAGACCCAGTACTTC. This encodes CASSVSSTDWETQYF. This chain uses TRBV2 with TRBJ2-5, with D possibly being TRBD1 (5 bases). The V and J ends lost 4 bases and 5 bases respectively, with 17 bases between them. The germline CDR1 and CDR2 sequences are SNHLY and FYNNEI. The CDR3 has 15 residues.

The chain links TRBV7-9 to TRBJ1-5, with 8 bases identical to TRBD1. CDR3 size: 16 residues. The germline V gene has CDR1 SEHNR and CDR2 FQNEAQ (reference sequence). V was pared by 4 bases and J by 7 bases, with 12 bases of the junction left unmatched. CDR3 in DNA: TGTGCCAGCAGCTACCGGGGATTACAGGGGGAGCAGCCCCAGCATTTT. Its protein is CASSYRGLQGEQPQHF.

This clone was observed a single time. The rearrangement joins TRBV27 to TRBJ1-5; D gene unclear. The germline V gene has CDR1 MNHEY and CDR2 SMNVEV (reference sequence). The CDR3 runs to 14 residues. V was shortened by 3 bases and J by 4 bases, with 10 bases between the two germline ends. The CDR3 nucleotides read TGTGCCAGCAGTTTGCGTCGAAATAATCAGCCCCAGCATTTT. Translating gives CASSLRRNNQPQHF.

The V call is TRBV9, the J call TRBJ2-7, with 10 bases aligning to TRBD1. J was trimmed by 3 bases and V by 4 bases; bases with no gene match: 4. CDR1 SGDLS and CDR2 YYNGEE come from the germline V gene. There are 14 residues in the CDR3. The CDR3 DNA reads TGTGCCAGCAGCCTCGGGACAGGGGTCTACGAGCAGTACTTC. Its protein product is CASSLGTGVYEQYF.

The chain combines TRBV10-1 with TRBJ1-3; D call uncertain. The germline V and J ends were trimmed by 9 bases and 0 bases, with 15 bases remaining between them. Germline CDR1 is WNHNN and CDR2 is SYGVQD (reference sequence). This CDR3 spans 15 amino acids. DNA of the CDR3: TGCGCCAGTTTCACCAATCGGGACTCTGGAAACACCATATATTTT. This translates into CASFTNRDSGNTIYF.

This sequence joins TRBV11-2 and TRBJ2-7, with a possible D match to TRBD2 (6 bases). The length of the CDR3 is 16 residues. Germline CDR1 reads SGHAT; CDR2 reads FQNNGV. V shed 1 base and J shed 1 base, with 14 bases lying between them. CDR3 sequence (DNA): TGTGCCAGCAGCTTAGGTAGCGGTCAAAAATCCTACGAGCAGTACTTC. Its protein is CASSLGSGQKSYEQYF.

The chain joins TRBV6-1 to TRBJ1-3; D is undetermined. The CDR3 consists of 11 residues. The germline V and J ends were trimmed by 4 bases and 4 bases, with 2 bases remaining between them. Looked up from germline, CDR1 is MNHNS and CDR2 is SASEGT. CDR3 nucleotide sequence: TGTGCCAGCAGTGTAGGAAACACCATATATTTT. Amino acid sequence: CASSVGNTIYF.

The chain has TRBV11-2 and TRBJ2-5; the D gene is possibly TRBD2 (6 bases). Trimming stripped 3 bases from V and 2 bases from J, with 10 bases between. This CDR3 region has 14 residues. Germline CDR1 reads SGHAT; CDR2 reads FQNNGV. The CDR3 spells CASSLGGKQETQYF. CDR3 in DNA: TGTGCCAGCAGCTTGGGCGGGAAGCAAGAGACCCAGTACTTC.

V gene TRBV5-1 combines with J gene TRBJ1-4, with 7 bases matching TRBD1. CDR1 is SGHRS and CDR2 is YFSETQ in the germline V gene. The V gene end was trimmed by 0 bases and the J gene end by 0 bases; junction bases not matched to a gene: 5. The CDR3 runs 17 residues. The CDR3 spells CASSLGQGDATNEKLFF. CDR3 DNA sequence: TGCGCCAGCAGCTTGGGACAGGGTGACGCAACTAATGAAAAACTGTTTTTT.

The gene calls are TRBV10-3 and TRBJ2-3; 12 nucleotides align to TRBD2. With 0 bases clipped from V and 11 bases from J, the junction kept 6 bases outside the gene matches. CDR3 length: 15 residues. The germline V gene encodes CDR1 ENHRY and CDR2 SYGVKD. As DNA, the CDR3 is TGTGCCATCAGTGAGTCGACTAGCGGGGGAGGGGAGCAGTATTTT. Its translation: CAISESTSGGGEQYF.

The V and J genes are TRBV19 and TRBJ1-5; 11 bases are a match to TRBD1. The CDR3 is made up of 17 amino acids. Losses at the gene ends were 3 bases for V and 5 bases for J; bases not matched to a gene: 9. The germline V gene encodes CDR1 LNHDA and CDR2 SQIVND (reference sequence). The CDR3 sequence: CASSMGWDRGAYQPQHF. In DNA form, the CDR3 reads TGTGCCAGTAGTATGGGGTGGGACAGGGGGGCCTATCAGCCCCAGCATTTT. Filled out from reference TRBV19 and TRBJ1-5, the complete variable domain reads DGGITQSPKYLFRKEGQNVTLSCEQNLNHDAMYWYRQDPGQGLRLIYYSQIVNDFQKGDIAEGYSVSREKKESFPLTVTSAQKNPTAFYLCASSMGWDRGAYQPQHFGDGTRLSIL.

The V and J genes are TRBV6-1 and TRBJ2-1; TRBD2 agrees at 9 bases. Germline V CDR1 and CDR2: MNHNS, SASEGT. This CDR3 is built from 15 residues. After removal of 4 bases from V and 6 bases from J, the junction contained 7 bases not matched to a gene. The CDR3, as DNA: TGTGCCAGCAGTGGACCGGGACTAGCCCCCAATGAGCAGTTCTTC. This codes for CASSGPGLAPNEQFF.

This chain connects TRBV5-6 to TRBJ2-7; a possible D gene is TRBD1 (5 bases). This CDR3 comprises 15 residues. The germline V gene encodes CDR1 SGHDT and CDR2 YYEEEE. Between the trimmed V and J ends, which lost 3 bases and 0 bases, there was a span of 13 bases. CDR3 region: CASSWGRRSSYEQYF. The DNA of the CDR3 is TGTGCCAGCAGCTGGGGCAGGCGGTCCTCCTACGAGCAGTACTTC.

The chain recombines TRBV6-5 with TRBJ1-1; tentatively, D is TRBD1 (5 bases). Trimming removed 2 bases at V and 0 bases at J, with 7 bases between. CDR1 is MNHEY and CDR2 is SVGAGI in the germline V gene. The CDR3 consists of 14 residues. The DNA of the CDR3 is TGTGCCAGCAGTTACAGGGGAATGAACACTGAAGCTTTCTTT. Protein product: CASSYRGMNTEAFF.